This is a list of T cell receptor beta chains from one sample in a study of beta chain features in type 1 diabetes. Sequencing used immunoSEQ multiplex PCR; TCRdb keeps in-frame clones, though not all of them. The data contain about 410,000 clones, approximately 15% of them singletons. Sequences were obtained from naive CD4+ T cells from blood. These receptors all stem from a man under 40 in good health. Each CDR3 is given without its conserved first and last residue. Clone size appears in some rows only: once, few, many, or a class for an expanded clone.

.	TRBV9	ASSPTSGHYGYT
.	TRBV4-1	ASSQISSAGELF
.	TRBV10-3	ACGQNTEAF
.	TRBV9	ASSVEASGRSRETQY
once	TRBV5-1	ASKGDGYNEQF
few	TRBV15	ATSRDRQQETQY
few	TRBV25-1	ASRSQDSTDTQY
few	TRBV30	AWSPDRNYGYT
few	TRBV30	AWSLLVHNEQF
.	TRBV5-1	ASRSPQETQY
.	TRBV11-3	ASSFWKEKQETQY
few	TRBV7-2	ASSLWREETQY
few	TRBV7-9	ASSLDGRDTQY
.	TRBV21-1	ASSSYPGQKETQY
.	TRBV7-6	ASSLNLGRSYNEQF
.	TRBV29-1	SVEPRRLRPHEQY
few	TRBV7-9	ASSLDLAGVVY
few	TRBV9	ASSATSGTSGTDTQY
.	TRBV6-5	ASSLDRDNGYT
.	TRBV6-6	ASSYLRTAVYNEQF